This TCR beta chain comes out of a study of CD8 T cells in Susac syndrome. Through negative isolation, CD4+ and CD8+ T cells were obtained, while TEMRA cells were enriched using FACS. Reverse transcription used about 0.45 to 1 ug RNA and random hexamers. Via MiXCR, TCRdb re-called the immunoSEQ multiplex PCR reads, giving one row per CDR3 protein. The sample yields some 260,000 distinct CDR3 sequences, around 84% seen once. This CDR3 is 14 amino acids long. CDR1 is MNHEY and CDR2 is SVGAGI in the germline V gene. Trimming cost V 6 bases and J 0 bases, with 12 bases left between them. The chain employs TRBV6-5 and TRBJ2-7, with D perhaps assigned TRBD1 or TRBD2 (5 bases each). This sequence was found in a human donor with multiple sclerosis. Sequences were obtained from CD8+ T cells from PBMCs. CDR3 DNA sequence: TGTGCCAGCAGAGGGACGGTGAGCTCCTACGAGCAGTACTTC. The encoded protein is CASRGTVSSYEQYF.